This T cell receptor beta chain originates from a study of PD-1 and CTLA-4 blockade in melanoma. Sequencing used immunoSEQ multiplex PCR; TCRdb keeps in-frame clones, though not all of them. The sample yields 25,000 to 35,000 clones, 75% to 95% seen once. Unmatched junction bases numbered 4, after V lost 2 bases and J lost 0 bases. Germline V gene sequence: CDR1 MNHEY, CDR2 SMNVEV (reference sequence). The CDR3 contains 16 residues. The sample consisted of CD8+ T cells from peripheral blood, taken from a patient given anti-PD-1 treatment. The chain recombines TRBV27 with TRBJ2-3; 8 bases fit TRBD2. This TCR was recovered from a human donor with melanoma. CDR3 region: CASSLLASGSTDTQYF. The CDR3 nucleotides are TGTGCCAGCAGTTTACTGGCTAGCGGGAGCACAGATACGCAGTATTTT.